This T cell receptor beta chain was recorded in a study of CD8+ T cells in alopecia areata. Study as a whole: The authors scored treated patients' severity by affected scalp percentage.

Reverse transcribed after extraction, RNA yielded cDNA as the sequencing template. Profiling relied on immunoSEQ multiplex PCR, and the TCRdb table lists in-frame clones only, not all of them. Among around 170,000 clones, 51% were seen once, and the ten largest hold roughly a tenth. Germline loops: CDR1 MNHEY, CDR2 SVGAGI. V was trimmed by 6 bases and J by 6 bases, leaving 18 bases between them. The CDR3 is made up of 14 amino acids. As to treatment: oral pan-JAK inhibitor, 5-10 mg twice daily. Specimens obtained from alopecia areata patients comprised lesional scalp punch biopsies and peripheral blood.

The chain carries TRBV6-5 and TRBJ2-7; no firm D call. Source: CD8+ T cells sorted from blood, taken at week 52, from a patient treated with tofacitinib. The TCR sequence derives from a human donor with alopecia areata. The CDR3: CASSLSSLTSEQYF. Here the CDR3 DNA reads TGTGCCAGCAGCCTGAGTTCCTTGACCTCCGAGCAGTACTTC.